Sequencing of this T cell receptor (beta chain) was carried out in a study of cytomegalovirus exposure and HLA in healthy donors. Study at large: HLA-typed donors were the source of approximately 88 million unique TCRs held in an early data release. Notes on the study in general: In vitro, a few CMV-associated chains proved specific for CMV antigens.

The CDR3 spans 12 residues. V lost 10 bases, J lost 3 bases, and 5 bases stayed unmatched. From germline, CDR1 is LNHDA and CDR2 SQIVND (reference sequence). It was with 60 Vbeta and 13 Jbeta primers that the PCR ran. Measured with immunoSEQ multiplex PCR; TCRdb has only the in-frame clones, and not every one. This sample has 210,000 or so clones, with around 80% found just once. Turning to this clone: The antigen remains undetermined.

This receptor was identified in a woman in her sixties in good health and CMV-seropositive. The sample consisted of PBMCs. The genes are TRBV19 and TRBJ1-1; 7 nucleotides align to TRBD1. The CDR3 nucleotides are TGTGCCATTCAGACAGGGTACACTGAAGCTTTCTTT. It translates to CAIQTGYTEAFF.